This TCR beta chain was found in a study of identical twins. The V and J ends lost 4 bases and 7 bases, in that order; junction bases with no gene match: 4. Germline values: CDR1 SQVTM, CDR2 ANQGSEA. This CDR3 has 12 residues. Study-level findings and limits: Models underestimated out-of-frame TCR alpha sharing in monozygotic twins. Within twin pairs, the out-of-frame alpha sequences they shared showed excess low generation probability.

cDNA carried unique molecular identifiers, and a universal primer site was added by template switching. From the 5' RACE reads, TCRdb called clonotypes with MiXCR, one entry per CDR3 protein. The repertoire holds 1.5 million to 2 million distinct CDR3 sequences, with under 35% as singletons. This clonotype was counted only a few times. What it binds is unknown. Sequencing was carried out using cord blood. This clonotype originated in a newborn girl in good health. The chain joins TRBV29-1 to TRBJ2-7; 10 positions agree with TRBD2. DNA for the CDR3: TGCAGCGTTGGACTAGCGGGCAATGAGCAGTACTTC. The encoded protein is CSVGLAGNEQYF.